These T cell receptor beta chains were read from a single sample in a study of blood T cell repertoires in COVID-19. Clones were sequenced by immunoSEQ multiplex PCR, and TCRdb holds only the in-frame ones, with some missing. The table shows some 130,000 clones, with 80% to 85% occurring only once. Sequenced: peripheral blood. Every receptor here comes from an older woman with active or convalescent COVID-19. Each CDR3 is given with its conserved first and last residue. A D gene is named only where the DNA matches it firmly. Clone size, where shown, is once, few, many, or a class for clones that have expanded.

J	V	D	size	DNA	CDR3
TRBJ2-5	TRBV6-6	.	.	TGTGCCAGCAGTTACCTTCTGGAGACCCAGTACTTC	CASSYLLETQYF
TRBJ1-1	TRBV4-3	.	.	TGCGCCAGCAGCCTTAAGTTTCCAACTACGGCCCCATATGAAGCTTTCTTT	CASSLKFPTTAPYEAFF
TRBJ2-1	TRBV7-2	.	.	TGTGCCAGCAGCTTATATATAGCGACCTACAATGAGCAGTTCTTC	CASSLYIATYNEQFF
TRBJ2-2	TRBV5-1	TRBD1	.	TGCGCCAGCAGCCGCGAATGGTTTGGACAGGGTCCCGGGGAGCTGTTTTTT	CASSREWFGQGPGELFF
TRBJ2-7	TRBV3-1/TRBV3-2	.	.	TGTGCCAGCAGCCAAGTACTGGGGCCCTACGAGCAGTACTTC	CASSQVLGPYEQYF
TRBJ2-3	TRBV11-2	TRBD2	.	TGTGCCAGCAGCCCCGAACTAGCGGGAGGTTTTGCCACGCAGTATTTT	CASSPELAGGFATQYF
TRBJ2-7	TRBV28	TRBD1	.	TGTGCCAGCAGACGGGGGGGACAGGGGTCGTCCGAGCAGTACTTC	CASRRGGQGSSEQYF
TRBJ2-7	TRBV5-5	.	once	TGTGCCAGCAGCTTGGTGTGGGGGGAGAGCGAGCAGTACTTC	CASSLVWGESEQYF
TRBJ2-3	TRBV7-3	TRBD2	few	TGTGCCAGCAGCCGACTAGCGGGTAGCACAGATACGCAGTATTTT	CASSRLAGSTDTQYF
TRBJ2-3	TRBV5-1	.	.	TGCGCCAGCAGCTCACAGGGTTTCGCAGATACGCAGTATTTT	CASSSQGFADTQYF